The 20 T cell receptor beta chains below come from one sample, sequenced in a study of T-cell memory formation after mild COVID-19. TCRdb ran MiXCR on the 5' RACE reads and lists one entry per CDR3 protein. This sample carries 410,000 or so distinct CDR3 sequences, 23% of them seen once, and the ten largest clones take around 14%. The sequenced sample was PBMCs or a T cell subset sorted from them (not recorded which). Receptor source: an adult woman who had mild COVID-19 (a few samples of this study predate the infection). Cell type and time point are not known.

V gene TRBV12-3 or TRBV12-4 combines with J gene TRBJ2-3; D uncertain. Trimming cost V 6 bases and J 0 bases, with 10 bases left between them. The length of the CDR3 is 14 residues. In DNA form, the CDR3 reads TGTGCCAGCAGGCTCATCGGAAGCACAGATACGCAGTATTTT. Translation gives CASRLIGSTDTQYF.

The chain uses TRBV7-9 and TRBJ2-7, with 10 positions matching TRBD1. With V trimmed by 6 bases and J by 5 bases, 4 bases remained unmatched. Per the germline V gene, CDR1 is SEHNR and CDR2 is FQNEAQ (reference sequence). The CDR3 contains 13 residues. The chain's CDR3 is CASSWDRGDEQYF. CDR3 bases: TGTGCCAGCAGTTGGGACAGGGGAGACGAGCAGTACTTC.

CDR3 protein: CASSGARDSQNSYEQYF. In nucleotides, the CDR3 is TGTGCCAGCAGCGGCGCCCGGGACAGCCAAAACTCCTACGAGCAGTACTTC. The rearrangement joins TRBV11-2 to TRBJ2-7, with TRBD1 matching 7 bases. The CDR3 is 17 residues long. The germline V gene has CDR1 SGHAT and CDR2 FQNNGV. The V and J ends lost 5 bases and 0 bases, in that order; junction bases with no gene match: 13.

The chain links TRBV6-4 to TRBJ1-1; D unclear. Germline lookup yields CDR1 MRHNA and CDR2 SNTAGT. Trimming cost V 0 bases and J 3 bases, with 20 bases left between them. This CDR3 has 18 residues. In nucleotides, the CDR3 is TGTGCCAGCAGTGACTCAGGCGGATCTCCTAATTTTGACACTGAAGCTTTCTTT. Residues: CASSDSGGSPNFDTEAFF.

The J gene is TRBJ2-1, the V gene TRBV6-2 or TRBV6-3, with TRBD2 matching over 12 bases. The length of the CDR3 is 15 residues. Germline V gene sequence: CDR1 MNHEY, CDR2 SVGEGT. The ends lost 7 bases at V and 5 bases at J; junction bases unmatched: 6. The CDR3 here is CASTRGLAGHNEQFF. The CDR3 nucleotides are TGTGCCAGCACCCGGGGACTAGCGGGTCACAATGAGCAGTTCTTC.

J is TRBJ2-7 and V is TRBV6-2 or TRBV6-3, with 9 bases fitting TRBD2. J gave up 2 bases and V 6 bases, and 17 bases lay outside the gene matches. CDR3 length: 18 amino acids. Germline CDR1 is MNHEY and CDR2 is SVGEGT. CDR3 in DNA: TGTGCCAGCAGCCCCCCTAAAGCGGGAGGCGTCGATCCCTACGAGCAGTACTTC. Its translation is CASSPPKAGGVDPYEQYF.

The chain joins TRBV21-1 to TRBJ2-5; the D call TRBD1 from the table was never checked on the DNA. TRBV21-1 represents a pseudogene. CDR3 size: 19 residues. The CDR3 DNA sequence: TGTGCCAGCAGCAAAGCGCTCCAGGACCCCCCCCTGTACCAAGAGACCCAGTACTTC. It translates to CASSKALQDPPLYQETQYF.

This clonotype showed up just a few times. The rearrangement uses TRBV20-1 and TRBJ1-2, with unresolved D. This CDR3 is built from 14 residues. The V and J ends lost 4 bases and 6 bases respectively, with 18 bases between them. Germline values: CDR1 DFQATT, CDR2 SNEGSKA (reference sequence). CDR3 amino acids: CSATPHGPGHGYTF. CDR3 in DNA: TGCAGTGCTACCCCACACGGGCCGGGCCATGGCTACACCTTC.

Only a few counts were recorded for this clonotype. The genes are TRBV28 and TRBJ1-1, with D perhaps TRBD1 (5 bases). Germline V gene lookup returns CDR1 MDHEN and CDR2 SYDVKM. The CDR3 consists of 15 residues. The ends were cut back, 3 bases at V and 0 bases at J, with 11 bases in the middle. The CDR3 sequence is CASSFTAGVNTEAFF. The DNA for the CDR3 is TGTGCCAGCAGTTTCACCGCGGGGGTGAACACTGAAGCTTTCTTT.

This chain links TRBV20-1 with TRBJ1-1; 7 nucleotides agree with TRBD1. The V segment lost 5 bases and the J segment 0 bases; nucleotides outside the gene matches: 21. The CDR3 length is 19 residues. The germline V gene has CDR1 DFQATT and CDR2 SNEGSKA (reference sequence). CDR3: CSAWDLGTAELSMNTEAFF. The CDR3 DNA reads TGCAGTGCTTGGGATTTAGGGACAGCCGAACTATCCATGAACACTGAAGCTTTCTTT.

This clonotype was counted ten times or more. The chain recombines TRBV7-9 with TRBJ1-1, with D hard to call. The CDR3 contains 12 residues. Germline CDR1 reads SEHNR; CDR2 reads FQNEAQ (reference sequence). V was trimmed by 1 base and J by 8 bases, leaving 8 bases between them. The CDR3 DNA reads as TGTGCCAGCAGCTTAGGTTTCAGGGAAGCTTTCTTT. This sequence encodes CASSLGFREAFF.

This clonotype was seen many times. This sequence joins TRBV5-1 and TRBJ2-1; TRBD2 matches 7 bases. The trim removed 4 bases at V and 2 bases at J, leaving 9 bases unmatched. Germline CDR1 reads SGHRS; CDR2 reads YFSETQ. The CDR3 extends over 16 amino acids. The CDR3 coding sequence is TGCGCCAGCAGCCTGGAACTAGCGTCGGCCTACAATGAGCAGTTCTTC. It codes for CASSLELASAYNEQFF.

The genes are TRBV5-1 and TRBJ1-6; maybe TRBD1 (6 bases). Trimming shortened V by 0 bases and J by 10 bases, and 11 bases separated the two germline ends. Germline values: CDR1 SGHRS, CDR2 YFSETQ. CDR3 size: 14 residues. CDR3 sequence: CASSLAHTGSPLHF. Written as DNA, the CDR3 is TGCGCCAGCAGCTTGGCGCACACAGGGTCACCCCTCCACTTT.

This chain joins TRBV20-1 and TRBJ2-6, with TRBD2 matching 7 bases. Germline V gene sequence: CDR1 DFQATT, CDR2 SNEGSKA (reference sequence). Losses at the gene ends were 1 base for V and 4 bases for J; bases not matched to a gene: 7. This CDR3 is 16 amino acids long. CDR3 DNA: TGCAGTGCTAGAGGCCGACTAGCATCCGGGGCCAACGTCCTGACTTTC. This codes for CSARGRLASGANVLTF.

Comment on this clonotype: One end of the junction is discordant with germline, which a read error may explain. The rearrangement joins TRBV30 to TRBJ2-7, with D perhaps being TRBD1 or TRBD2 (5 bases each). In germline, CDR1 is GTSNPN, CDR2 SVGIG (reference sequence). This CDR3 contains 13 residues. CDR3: CAGGVRGSSEQYF. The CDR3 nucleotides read TGTGCCGGAGGTGTGAGGGGCTCCTCCGAGCAGTACTTC.

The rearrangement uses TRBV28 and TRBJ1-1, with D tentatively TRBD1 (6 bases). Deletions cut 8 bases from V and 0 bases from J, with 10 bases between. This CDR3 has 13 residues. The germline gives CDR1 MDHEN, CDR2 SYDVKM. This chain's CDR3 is CASHGQMNTEAFF. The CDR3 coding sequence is TGTGCCAGCCACGGACAGATGAACACTGAAGCTTTCTTT.

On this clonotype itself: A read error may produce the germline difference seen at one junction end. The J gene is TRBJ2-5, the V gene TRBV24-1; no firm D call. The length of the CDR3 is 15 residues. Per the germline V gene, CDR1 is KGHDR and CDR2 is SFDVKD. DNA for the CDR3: TGTGCCATCAGTGATTTGGTATACAGCCAAGAGACCCAGTACTTC. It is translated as CAISDLVYSQETQYF.

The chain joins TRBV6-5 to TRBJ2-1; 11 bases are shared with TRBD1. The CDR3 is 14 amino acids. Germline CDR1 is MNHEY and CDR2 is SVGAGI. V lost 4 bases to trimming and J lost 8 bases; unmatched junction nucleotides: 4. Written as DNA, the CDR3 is TGTGCCAGCAGTTTCGGACAGGGGGCCCATGAGCAGTTCTTC. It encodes CASSFGQGAHEQFF.

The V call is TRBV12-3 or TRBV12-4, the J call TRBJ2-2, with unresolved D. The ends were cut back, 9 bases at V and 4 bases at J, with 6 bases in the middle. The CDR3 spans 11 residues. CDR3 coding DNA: TGTGCCAGACAGTCCACCGGGGAGCTGTTTTTT. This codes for CARQSTGELFF.

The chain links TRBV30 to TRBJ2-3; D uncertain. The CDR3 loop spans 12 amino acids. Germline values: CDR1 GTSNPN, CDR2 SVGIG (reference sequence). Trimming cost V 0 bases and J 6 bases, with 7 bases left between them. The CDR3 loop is CAWSVLRDTQYF. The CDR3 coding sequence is TGTGCCTGGAGTGTACTGAGGGATACGCAGTATTTT.